Listed below are T cell receptor beta chains from one sample, sequenced in a study of blood T cell repertoires in COVID-19. Profiling relied on immunoSEQ multiplex PCR, and the TCRdb table lists in-frame clones only, not all of them. Found here are 200,000 to 250,000 clones, roughly nine tenths of them singletons; the top ten hold more than 3%. Sequenced input: PBMCs or T cells enriched from blood (not recorded which). All receptors come from a woman aged 18-35 years in a cohort exposed to, infected with or recovered from COVID-19 (not recorded which). Both conserved end residues are part of each CDR3. The D gene is left open where the match is weak. For some rows the clone size is stated as once, few or many, or as a class when expanded; others skip it.

abundance | j_gene | v_gene | len | d_gene | CDR3nt | CDR3aa
NA | TRBJ2-5 | TRBV28 | 13 | TRBD2 | TGTGCCAGCATCTCCGGGAGGCGAGAGACCCAGTACTTC | CASISGRRETQYF
NA | TRBJ2-7 | TRBV10-3 | 13 | NA | TGTGCCATCAGTGAGGGACTACGCTACGAGCAGTACTTC | CAISEGLRYEQYF
NA | TRBJ2-3 | TRBV7-7 | 15 | NA | TGTGCTAGCAGCTTAGGGGGTAGCGGCACAGATACGCAGTATTTT | CASSLGGSGTDTQYF
NA | TRBJ2-7 | TRBV7-7 | 15 | NA | TGTGCCAGCAGCCTCGACAGCTCAACGGCCTACGAGCAGTACTTC | CASSLDSSTAYEQYF
NA | TRBJ2-1 | TRBV25-1 | 15 | NA | TGTGCCAGCATTTCAGGGTCTCCCTCCTACAATGAGCAGTTCTTC | CASISGSPSYNEQFF
NA | TRBJ1-3 | TRBV7-6 | 16 | NA | TGTGCCAGCAGCCCAAAACCAGGGTCCATCGGAAACACCATATATTTT | CASSPKPGSIGNTIYF
NA | TRBJ1-1 | TRBV2 | 13 | NA | TGTGCCAGCAGGGTCGAGTCGAACACTGAAGCTTTCTTT | CASRVESNTEAFF
few | TRBJ1-5 | TRBV6-5 | 14 | TRBD1 | TGTGCCAGCAGCTTTACAGGGGACGAACAGCCCCAGCATTTT | CASSFTGDEQPQHF
NA | TRBJ1-3 | TRBV13 | 16 | NA | TGTGCCAGCAGCTTAGTGGGCCTTACCTCCGGAAACACCATATATTTT | CASSLVGLTSGNTIYF
few | TRBJ2-1 | TRBV27 | 14 | NA | TGTGCCAGCAGTCCCTCCGGGACATACAATGAGCAGTTCTTC | CASSPSGTYNEQFF
NA | TRBJ2-1 | TRBV7-6 | 18 | TRBD2 | TGTGCCAGCAGCCATATTACTAGCGGGGACAGCTCCTACAATGAGCAGTTCTTC | CASSHITSGDSSYNEQFF
NA | TRBJ2-2 | TRBV29-1 | 16 | TRBD2 | TGCAGCGTTGCTGTCGGGGGGGCGGGAGCTACCGGGGAGCTGTTTTTT | CSVAVGGAGATGELFF
NA | TRBJ1-2 | TRBV28 | 12 | NA | TGTGCCAGCAGTTTGGGCACCTATGGCTACACCTTC | CASSLGTYGYTF
NA | TRBJ2-1 | TRBV27 | 16 | TRBD2 | TGTGCCAGCCATCCCCGCGGGGGAGGGGTCCCCAATGAGCAGTTCTTC | CASHPRGGGVPNEQFF
NA | TRBJ1-4 | TRBV11-3 | 13 | NA | TGTGCCAGCAGCTTAGATAATTCGGAAAAACTGTTTTTT | CASSLDNSEKLFF
NA | TRBJ2-1 | TRBV29-1 | 15 | TRBD2 | TGCAGCGTACTTGGACTAGGATTCTCCCCCGGGGAGCAGTTCTTC | CSVLGLGFSPGEQFF
NA | TRBJ2-1 | TRBV28 | 14 | TRBD1 | TGTGCCAGCAGTCCAGGGGGCGCCTACAATGAGCAGTTCTTC | CASSPGGAYNEQFF
NA | TRBJ2-5 | TRBV7-8 | 14 | NA | TGTGCCAGCAGCTTAGGGACAGTCTTAGAGACCCAGTACTTC | CASSLGTVLETQYF
NA | TRBJ2-1 | TRBV13 | 18 | TRBD2 | TGTGCCAGCAGCTACGAAACCCCTAGCGGGGCCTCCTACAATGAGCAGTTCTTC | CASSYETPSGASYNEQFF
NA | TRBJ2-1 | TRBV9 | 16 | TRBD1 | TGTGCCAGCAGCGTAGAGGGCAGGGGGCACTACAATGAGCAGTTCTTC | CASSVEGRGHYNEQFF
NA | TRBJ1-5 | TRBV4-2 | 15 | NA | TGTGCCAGCAGCCAATCAGGGGCGACCAATCAGCCCCAGCATTTT | CASSQSGATNQPQHF
NA | TRBJ1-1 | TRBV11-1 | 13 | NA | TGTGCCAGCAGCTTAATAGCTAACACTGAAGCTTTCTTT | CASSLIANTEAFF